This TCR beta chain was recorded in a study of CXCR3-negative and CXCR3-positive naive CD8 T cells (dated by TCRdb to between 2018 and 2020). Broadly, across the study: In total, about 150 million TRB reads were obtained, which works out to roughly 1.5 +/- 0.3 million reads per library. TRBV-TRBJ cluster analysis included naive subsets from a handful of donors and memory cells from 3 donors. Data from 11 donors, pooled across two independent experiments, went into the diversity and physicochemical repertoire analyses.

CDR1 is given as SGHDT and CDR2 as YYEEEE, both from the germline V gene. The CDR3 starts with the cysteine, ends with the phenylalanine, and has 13 residues. DNA was not recorded. Findings and caveats that apply to the study as a whole: Because surface CD5, which is linked to self-reactivity in mice, was comparable between the naive subsets, TCR interaction strength was also inferred from TRB CDR3 physicochemical properties. Freshly isolated PBMCs were used for most assays because CXCR3 expression went down partially after cryopreservation. Similar TRBV-TRBJ usage was shown by naive CXCR3-negative and CXCR3-positive cells from the same donor, whereas distinct patterns were shown by memory cells. Compared with CXCR3-negative naive cells, CXCR3-positive naive cells had TRB CDR3s with higher hydrophobicity (lower Kidera factor 4), lower energy, and higher strength and volume indices. Comparably high repertoire diversity was found in both naive subsets, whereas much lower repertoire diversity was found in memory CD8+ T cells.

Sequenced using a NextSeq 550. The Human TCR Profiling Kit (MiLaboratory) was used to make UMI-labeled 5' RACE TRB cDNA libraries. cDNA synthesis used the entire amount of extracted RNA, and PCR amplification then used the entire amount of cDNA produced. Libraries were prepared in parallel with an identical number of PCR cycles. The paper's data handling went like this. MIGEC and MiXCR extracted about 53,000 +/- 10,000 unique UMI-labeled TRB cDNA molecules per library, requiring at least two reads per UMI. Each library averaged about 40,000 +/- 10,000 functional in-frame TRB CDR3 nucleotide clonotypes without stop codons. Diversity metrics, including normalized Shannon-Wiener and Chao1, were computed in VDJtools after downsampling to 5000 UMI-labeled TRB molecules per sample. Clonotype-size-weighted physicochemical properties of the central five CDR3 residues (interaction energy, strength, volume and Kidera factor 4) were computed in VDJtools. TCRdb reprocessed the reads and provides one entry for every CDR3 protein sequence; no DNA is given. These V and J calls are TCRdb output, not the study's own analysis. The table for this sample records just under 90,000 distinct CDR3 sequences. 0.8% to 0.85% of the sample is taken by the ten largest.

For each CD8+ T cell subset, flow sorting was done in triplicate, and 300,000 to 350,000 cells per subset went directly into RLT lysis buffer. Naive CD8+ T cells were defined stringently as CD45RO-CCR7+CD27+CD95- to exclude memory contaminants. Peripheral blood mononuclear cells were isolated from buffy coats by standard density gradient centrifugation. A FACSAria III was used to flow-sort naive CD8+ T cells into CXCR3-negative and CXCR3-positive populations. Total RNA was extracted from sorted cells using an RNeasy Mini Kit. Details on this clonotype: Its antigen specificity is not known.

The TCR was taken from a human donor in good health. Some clones in this sample may be carry-over from other donors' samples. The rearrangement joined TRBV5-6 to TRBJ2-3. Sequencing was performed on naive CXCR3+ CD8+ T cells from blood. The intended sense of this specimen's cell subset or site label: CD45RO-CCR7+CD27+CD95- naive CD8+ T cells expressing CXCR3 (TNR3+). The CDR3 corresponds to CASSLDSGDTQYF.